The 20 T cell receptor beta chains presented below share a single source sample, sequenced in a study of T cells in localized non-small cell lung cancer (dated by TCRdb to about 2020). The method behind the library was the immunoSEQ multiplex PCR assay. TCRdb mirrors the immuneACCESS table, restricted to in-frame sequences. Some clones are absent from its copies; in checked studies, under half trace to an unresolved V gene, and the reason for the others is unknown. Across this sample there are around 2,500 clones, with around 22% seen only once. The ten largest clones add up to 17% of the sample. The specimen comprised lung tumor tissue, sampled before any cancer treatment. The receptor source for this set is a woman aged 35-75 years with stage II lung adenocarcinoma.

This clone is classed as medium-sized (0.01 to 0.1%). CDR3 sequence (DNA): TGTGCCAGCAGCTTAACAGGGGCAGGCTCTGAAGCTTTCTTT. Its protein product is CASSLTGAGSEAFF. This chain connects TRBV11-3 to TRBJ1-1, with 7 bases that match TRBD1. Germline-derived CDR1 and CDR2 are SGHNT and YENEEA. After removal of 2 bases from V and 6 bases from J, the junction contained 6 bases not matched to a gene. The CDR3 has 14 amino acids.

This clone has more than one count but fewer than ten. This sequence joins TRBV6-8 and TRBJ2-1; 9 bases line up with TRBD2. After removal of 6 bases from V and 1 base from J, the junction contained 10 bases not matched to a gene. Germline values: CDR1 MNHGY, CDR2 SAAAGT. The CDR3 loop spans 17 amino acids. This CDR3 reads CASRDAGGAGSYNEQFF. CDR3 coding DNA: TGTGCCAGCAGAGACGCGGGGGGGGCAGGGTCCTACAATGAGCAGTTCTTC.

This clone has just a few counts. The rearrangement links TRBV12-2 to TRBJ1-1. TRBV12-2 has pseudogene status. There are 17 residues in the CDR3. CDR3 protein: CASSLNGRSRRNTEAFF. CDR3 in DNA: TGTGCAAGCTCGCTTAATGGAAGGTCGAGGCGGAACACTGAAGCTTTCTTT.

The genes are TRBV6-8 and TRBJ1-6; D uncertain. Looked up from germline, CDR1 is MNHGY and CDR2 is SAAAGT. The CDR3 consists of 13 residues. Trimming removed 2 bases from V and 10 bases from J, with 9 bases in between. The CDR3 DNA reads TGTGCCAGCAGTTACACTACCCAGTCACCCCTCCACTTT. Its translation is CASSYTTQSPLHF.

This chain joins TRBV19 and TRBJ2-1, with 8 bases matching TRBD2. This CDR3 has 14 amino acids. V trimming: 4 bases; J trimming: 9 bases; junction bases outside the gene matches: 8. Germline loops: CDR1 LNHDA, CDR2 SQIVND (reference sequence). The CDR3, as DNA: TGTGCCAGTAGTACAGCGGGACTAGTGGGTGAGCAGTTCTTC. Its protein product is CASSTAGLVGEQFF.

The sample holds a few counts of this clone. V and J are TRBV2 and TRBJ1-2, with D perhaps matching TRBD1 (6 bases). V was pared by 5 bases and J by 2 bases, with 9 bases between. Germline V gene lookup returns CDR1 SNHLY and CDR2 FYNNEI. The CDR3 is made up of 13 amino acids. The DNA for the CDR3 is TGTGCCAGCAGTTACAGGGAGAACTATGGCTACACCTTC. This gives the protein CASSYRENYGYTF.

CDR3 nucleotides: TGTGCCAGCAGTGTTAGGGGCAACAACGCTGAAGCTTTCTTT. This gives the protein CASSVRGNNAEAFF. The V and J genes are TRBV2 and TRBJ1-1, with D possibly being TRBD1 (5 bases). The V gene lost 4 bases and the J gene lost 6 bases, with 15 bases spanning the gap. Germline V gives CDR1 SNHLY, CDR2 FYNNEI. This CDR3 spans 14 amino acids.

This clone was detected only a few times. The chain employs TRBV25-1 and TRBJ1-1; no definite D call. This CDR3 has 13 amino acids. Trimming removed 1 base at V and 5 bases at J, with 8 bases between. Germline lookup yields CDR1 MGHDK and CDR2 SYGVNS. For the CDR3, the DNA is TGTGCCAGCAGTGAATTGAAGGGAACTGAAGCTTTCTTT. Residues: CASSELKGTEAFF.

The chain carries TRBV19 and TRBJ2-2, with TRBD2 identical over 14 bases. The CDR3 has 15 residues. Trimming took 6 bases from V and 3 from J; bases not matched to a gene: 0. Germline V gene lookup returns CDR1 LNHDA and CDR2 SQIVND (reference sequence). The CDR3 loop is CASRGLAGDTGELFF. The CDR3 region has the DNA TGTGCCAGTAGGGGACTAGCGGGAGACACCGGGGAGCTGTTTTTT.

This chain uses TRBV28 with TRBJ1-1; D is undetermined. The V and J ends lost 3 bases and 3 bases respectively, with 17 bases between them. Germline V gives CDR1 MDHEN, CDR2 SYDVKM. The CDR3 totals 16 residues. This CDR3 reads CASSFLGGRWDTEAFF. CDR3 nucleotides: TGTGCCAGCAGTTTTCTGGGAGGGAGGTGGGACACTGAAGCTTTCTTT.

The sample holds one count of this clone. V usage is TRBV19 and J usage is TRBJ1-2; 10 bases fit TRBD1. Germline lookup yields CDR1 LNHDA and CDR2 SQIVND (reference sequence). This CDR3 is built from 14 residues. V was pared by 4 bases and J by 5 bases, with 4 bases of the junction left unmatched. The CDR3 reads CASSKGQGSYGYTF. The DNA of the CDR3 is TGTGCCAGTAGTAAGGGACAGGGGTCTTATGGCTACACCTTC.

V is TRBV11-3 and J is TRBJ2-7, with TRBD2 matching 11 bases. The V segment lost 7 bases and the J segment 2 bases; nucleotides outside the gene matches: 7. The CDR3 is made up of 15 amino acids. Germline assignment: CDR1 SGHNT and CDR2 YENEEA. CDR3 residues: CASTPGSGGAYEQYF. The CDR3 coding sequence is TGTGCCAGCACCCCCGGTAGCGGGGGGGCCTACGAGCAGTACTTC.

This chain links TRBV10-2 with TRBJ2-1, with D perhaps TRBD2 (6 bases). Germline V gene sequence: CDR1 WSHSY, CDR2 SAAADI. This CDR3 spans 15 amino acids. Trimming pared 6 bases from V and 7 bases from J, leaving 19 bases between. The CDR3 spells CASRGDLGNRNEQFF. CDR3 DNA sequence: TGCGCCAGCAGGGGGGACTTGGGTAATCGAAATGAGCAGTTCTTC.

By share, this clone counts as medium-sized. CDR3 amino acids: CASSYSPRRNEKLFF. In DNA, the CDR3 is TGTGCCAGCAGTTACTCCCCACGGCGTAATGAAAAACTGTTTTTT. V usage is TRBV6-8 and J usage is TRBJ1-4; no reliable D call. The germline V gene encodes CDR1 MNHGY and CDR2 SAAAGT. Trimming took 0 bases from V and 4 from J, leaving 9 bases between them. The CDR3 runs 15 residues.

In its sample, this clone ranks as medium-sized. The rearrangement links TRBV6-8 to TRBJ2-7, with TRBD1 matching over 10 bases. CDR1 and CDR2 from the germline V gene are MNHGY and SAAAGT. The CDR3 is 14 residues long. The J segment lost 6 bases and the V segment lost 4 bases, leaving 6 bases of the junction unmatched. CDR3 amino acids: CASSSGTGVSEQYF. The DNA for the CDR3 is TGTGCCAGCAGTTCCGGGACAGGGGTTTCCGAGCAGTACTTC.

The chain employs TRBV9 and TRBJ1-1, with D tentatively TRBD1 (6 bases). The CDR3 has 14 residues. The V and J ends lost 3 bases and 4 bases respectively, with 13 bases between them. The germline gives CDR1 SGDLS, CDR2 YYNGEE. This chain's CDR3 is CASSGGQTFTEAFF. CDR3 sequence (DNA): TGTGCCAGCAGCGGAGGACAGACGTTCACTGAAGCTTTCTTT.

V and J are TRBV11-3 and TRBJ1-4, with D perhaps TRBD1 (5 bases). V lost 4 bases and J 8 bases, leaving 14 bases between the germline ends. CDR1 and CDR2 (germline): SGHNT, YENEEA. This CDR3 comprises 14 residues. Written as DNA, the CDR3 is TGTGCCAGCAGCTATCGCGGGACGGCAGAAAAACTGTTTTTT. This sequence encodes CASSYRGTAEKLFF. The variable domain in full, completed from reference TRBV11-3 and TRBJ1-4, reads EAGVVQSPRYKIIEKKQPVAFWCNPISGHNTLYWYLQNLGQGPELLIRYENEEAVDDSQLPKDRFSAERLKGVDSTLKIQPAELGDSAVYLCASSYRGTAEKLFFGSGTQLSVL.

The genes are TRBV14 and TRBJ2-7; D unresolved. This CDR3 contains 12 residues. The germline gives CDR1 SGHDN, CDR2 FVKESK. The V end lost 1 base, the J end lost 9 bases, and 10 bases lay between the germline ends. For the CDR3, the DNA is TGTGCCAGCAGCCAAGTACTGGAGTGGCAGTACTTC. Its translation is CASSQVLEWQYF.

This sequence joins TRBV11-3 and TRBJ1-2; D is unresolved. Trimming took off 2 bases at V and 6 bases at J, with 13 bases between the two ends. Germline CDR1 and CDR2: SGHNT and YENEEA. The CDR3 has 14 residues. The CDR3 DNA follows: TGTGCCAGCAGCTTAACCGCTGACCAGAATGGCTACACCTTC. This gives the protein CASSLTADQNGYTF.

This clone was observed a handful of times. The CDR3 DNA is TGTGCCACCTTCATGACCTGGGGGGCTAGCACCGGGGAGCTGTTTTTT. It encodes CATFMTWGASTGELFF. This chain joins TRBV12-5 and TRBJ2-2, with D perhaps matching TRBD1 or TRBD2 (6 bases each). This CDR3 is 16 amino acids long. Germline-derived CDR1 and CDR2 are LGHNT and FRNRAP.